These T cell receptor beta chains were read from a single sample in a study of T cells in Graves' hyperthyroidism and ophthalmopathy. MiXCR, applied by TCRdb to the multiplex PCR reads, yields one record per CDR3 protein. The profile covers hundreds of thousands of distinct CDR3 sequences, with 14% to 15% appearing a single time and approximately 13% taken by the ten largest. Specimen: blood. These receptors all come from a man younger than 30 with Graves' ophthalmopathy. CDR3s include the opening cysteine and the closing phenylalanine or tryptophan. D genes are given only for firm matches. Clone size, where shown, is once, few, many, or a class for clones that have expanded.

d_gene	v_gene	j_gene	abundance	CDR3aa	CDR3nt
.	TRBV5-1	TRBJ1-1	many	CASSIGEGGREAFF	TGCGCCAGCAGTATCGGAGAGGGTGGTCGTGAAGCTTTCTTT
.	TRBV11-3	TRBJ2-5	many	CASSFVQETQYF	TGTGCCAGCAGCTTCGTCCAAGAGACCCAGTACTTC
.	TRBV7-8	TRBJ2-7	few	CTSSVRSSGARGYEQYF	TGTACCAGCAGCGTAAGATCCTCCGGGGCTAGGGGCTACGAGCAGTACTTC
TRBD2	TRBV7-3	TRBJ2-1	.	CASSLSALREYIGGRGGSEQFF	TGTGCCAGCAGCTTATCAGCCTTGCGGGAGTACATTGGCGGGAGGGGGGGGAGTGAGCAGTTCTTC
.	TRBV2	TRBJ2-7	few	CASRANPYYEQYF	TGTGCCAGCCGGGCTAACCCCTACTACGAGCAGTACTTC
TRBD1	TRBV6-1	TRBJ2-1	few	CASSQPGQGYNEQFF	TGTGCCAGCAGTCAACCGGGACAGGGCTACAATGAGCAGTTCTTC
.	TRBV29-1	TRBJ2-2	many	CSVDAGTIPGELFF	TGCAGCGTTGACGCAGGGACGATCCCCGGGGAGCTGTTTTTT
TRBD1	TRBV3-1	TRBJ1-2	many	CASSRRLDRGDYGYTF	TGTGCCAGCAGCCGCAGATTGGACAGGGGCGACTATGGCTACACCTTC
.	TRBV6-1	TRBJ2-1	.	CASSDSVTASYNEQFF	TGTGCCAGCAGTGACTCGGTGACAGCCTCCTACAATGAGCAGTTCTTC
TRBD1	TRBV4-2	TRBJ1-6	many	CASVGQLNSPLHF	TGTGCCAGCGTGGGACAGCTTAATTCACCCCTCCACTTT
.	TRBV25-1	TRBJ2-3	many	CASSEYGGVADTQYF	TGTGCCAGCAGTGAATACGGCGGGGTGGCAGATACGCAGTATTTT
.	TRBV6-5	TRBJ2-1	.	CASSYRDRAYNEQFF	TGTGCCAGCAGCTACCGGGACCGAGCATACAATGAGCAGTTCTTC
.	TRBV6-1	TRBJ1-3	many	CASSTGLTDTIYF	TGTGCCAGCAGTACAGGGTTGACGGACACCATATATTTT
.	TRBV28	TRBJ2-7	.	CASSFSSGLNYEQYF	TGTGCCAGCAGTTTCTCGTCAGGGTTAAACTACGAGCAGTACTTC
TRBD1	TRBV15	TRBJ1-4	.	CATSRDSGQGNEKLSF	TGTGCCACCAGCAGAGATAGTGGACAGGGTAATGAAAAACTGTCTTTT
.	TRBV20-1	TRBJ2-1	few	CSARDSEPGLLSSYNEQFF	TGCAGTGCTAGAGATTCGGAACCGGGACTTCTCAGCTCCTACAATGAGCAGTTCTTC
.	TRBV19	TRBJ2-1	.	CASSIVGQNMDEQFF	TGTGCCAGTAGTATAGTGGGGCAGAATATGGATGAGCAGTTCTTC
TRBD2	TRBV10-3	TRBJ2-7	.	CAISDIEGTSGRSSYEQYF	TGTGCCATCAGTGATATTGAGGGAACTAGCGGGAGGTCTTCCTACGAGCAGTACTTC
.	TRBV5-1	TRBJ2-3	many	CASSLDVNRDVTTDTQYF	TGCGCCAGCAGCTTGGACGTAAACAGGGACGTAACCACAGATACGCAGTATTTT
.	TRBV6-1	TRBJ1-6	many	CASSPGDHSPLHF	TGTGCCAGCAGCCCGGGGGACCATTCACCCCTCCACTTT
TRBD2	TRBV7-9	TRBJ2-7	.	CASSRISGGSGYEQYF	TGTGCCAGCAGCCGTATCTCGGGCGGGAGCGGCTACGAGCAGTACTTC
.	TRBV10-1	TRBJ2-3	many	CASSGQVGTDTQYF	TGCGCCAGCAGTGGTCAAGTGGGCACAGATACGCAGTATTTT
TRBD1	TRBV19	TRBJ1-5	many	CASRGTGHNQPQHF	TGTGCCAGCCGGGGGACAGGGCACAATCAGCCCCAGCATTTT
.	TRBV7-2	TRBJ2-7	few	CASSLDIRGEQYF	TGTGCCAGCAGCTTAGATATCAGGGGCGAGCAGTACTTC
.	TRBV12-5	TRBJ2-7	many	CASGLGTLEQYF	TGTGCTAGTGGTTTGGGGACCCTCGAGCAGTACTTC
.	TRBV5-4	TRBJ2-5	.	CASSLGDLRAQYF	TGTGCCAGCAGCTTGGGGGACTTGAGGGCCCAGTACTTC
TRBD1	TRBV6-5	TRBJ1-2	.	CASSYLTGGGFGGYTF	TGTGCCAGCAGTTACTTAACAGGGGGAGGCTTTGGGGGCTACACCTTC
.	TRBV6-1	TRBJ2-5	many	CASSTTASQYF	TGTGCCAGCAGTACCACAGCATCCCAGTACTTC
TRBD1	TRBV7-2	TRBJ2-7	many	CASSPRTGSLYEQYF	TGTGCCAGCAGCCCCAGGACAGGGTCCCTCTACGAGCAGTACTTC
.	TRBV30	TRBJ1-5	.	CAWSGEVNQPQHF	TGTGCCTGGAGTGGCGAAGTAAATCAGCCCCAGCATTTT
TRBD2	TRBV16	TRBJ2-3	many	CASILGLAGNTDTQYF	TGTGCCAGCATCCTTGGACTAGCGGGTAACACAGATACGCAGTATTTT
.	TRBV6-1	TRBJ2-5	many	CASSGTPWGEETQYF	TGTGCCAGCAGTGGGACCCCATGGGGGGAAGAGACCCAGTACTTC
TRBD2	TRBV13	TRBJ2-7	.	CASSLAGGPPGEQYF	TGTGCCAGCAGCCTAGCGGGAGGACCCCCTGGCGAGCAGTACTTC
TRBD2	TRBV20-1	TRBJ2-7	many	CSARDPREGEYEQYF	TGCAGTGCTAGAGATCCGCGGGAGGGCGAGTACGAGCAGTACTTC
.	TRBV12-3/TRBV12-4	TRBJ2-1	many	CASSFLSNSYNEQFF	TGTGCCAGCAGTTTCTTGTCGAACTCCTACAATGAGCAGTTCTTC
TRBD1	TRBV2	TRBJ2-1	many	CASIRTGGVYNEQFF	TGTGCCAGCATCAGGACAGGGGGCGTTTACAATGAGCAGTTCTTC
TRBD1	TRBV5-1	TRBJ1-2	many	CASSWTGAGYTF	TGCGCCAGCAGCTGGACAGGGGCCGGCTACACCTTC
TRBD1	TRBV7-2	TRBJ2-5	.	CASSHPDSHRGETQYF	TGCGCCAGCAGCCATCCTGACTCCCACAGGGGAGAGACCCAGTACTTC
.	TRBV5-6	TRBJ2-7	many	CASSLFGGNSYEQYF	TGTGCCAGCAGCTTGTTTGGCGGAAACTCCTACGAGCAGTACTTC
TRBD2	TRBV13	TRBJ2-7	.	CASSNRATSGHSYEQYF	TGTGCCAGCAGCAACCGGGCGACTAGCGGGCATTCCTACGAGCAGTACTTC
TRBD1	TRBV5-6	TRBJ2-1	few	CASSPGIPGQKRDEQFF	TGTGCCAGCAGCCCTGGCATTCCGGGACAGAAAAGGGATGAGCAGTTCTTC
.	TRBV6-1	TRBJ1-1	many	CASSEAGGLGEAFF	TGTGCCAGCAGTGAAGCTGGTGGCCTCGGGGAAGCTTTCTTT
.	TRBV7-8	TRBJ2-1	.	CASSLALTNEQFF	TGTGCCAGCAGCTTAGCGTTAACTAATGAGCAGTTCTTC
TRBD2	TRBV7-8	TRBJ2-7	.	CASSLARVGGNSPSYEQYF	TGTGCCAGCAGCTTAGCGCGGGTCGGGGGGAACTCTCCCAGCTACGAGCAGTACTTC
TRBD2	TRBV6-1	TRBJ2-7	many	CASSEGDAGVHEQYF	TGTGCCAGCAGTGAAGGTGATGCGGGAGTCCACGAGCAGTACTTC
TRBD2	TRBV11-2	TRBJ2-7	many	CASSPEAGGLSYEQYF	TGTGCCAGCAGCCCCGAAGCGGGAGGCCTCTCCTACGAGCAGTACTTC
.	TRBV6-1	TRBJ2-6	many	CASSEADSSGANVLTF	TGTGCCAGCAGTGAAGCAGACAGCTCTGGGGCCAACGTCCTGACTTTC